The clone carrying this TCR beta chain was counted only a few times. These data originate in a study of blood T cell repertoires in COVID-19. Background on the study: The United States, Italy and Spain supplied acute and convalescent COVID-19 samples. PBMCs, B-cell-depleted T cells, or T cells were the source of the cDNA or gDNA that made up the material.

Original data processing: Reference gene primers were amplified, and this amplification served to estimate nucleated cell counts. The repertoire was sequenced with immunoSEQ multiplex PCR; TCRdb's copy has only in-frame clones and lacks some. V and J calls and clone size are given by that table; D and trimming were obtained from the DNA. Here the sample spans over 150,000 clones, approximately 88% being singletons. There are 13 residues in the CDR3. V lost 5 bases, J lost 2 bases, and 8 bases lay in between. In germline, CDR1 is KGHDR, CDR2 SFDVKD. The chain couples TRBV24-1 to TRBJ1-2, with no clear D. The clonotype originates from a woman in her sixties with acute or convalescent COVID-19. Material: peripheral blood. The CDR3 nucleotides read TGTGCCACCAGTGCAGACAAGAACTATGGCTACACCTTC. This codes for CATSADKNYGYTF.